The source of this T cell receptor beta chain is a study of HIV-infected patients and healthy controls. All unsorted peripheral T cells were captured because whole blood was used without fractionation. Control samples came from ten to eleven uninfected healthy donors, four of them resampled after two to four months. The RNA source was a roughly 2.3 ml peripheral blood draw. The sample holds many counts of this clonotype. Reverse transcription used approximately 500 ng RNA and constant-region primers for alpha and beta. Each of the alpha and beta chains got its own library through chain-specific third strand synthesis with indices. Two random hexamers, added before amplification and joined, formed each molecule's 12-nucleotide barcode. TCRdb re-called the 5' RACE reads through MiXCR, storing one row per CDR3 protein. The table has approximately 9,800 distinct CDR3 sequences, less than 9.5% seen once; the top ten hold roughly 3.4%.

V lost 2 bases to trimming and J lost 7 bases, with 12 bases between them. CDR1 is SNHLY and CDR2 is FYNNEI in the germline V gene. The CDR3 length is 14 residues. The sequence came from an adult in good health. Sequencing was carried out using blood. The chain has TRBV2 and TRBJ1-5, with a weak D call TRBD1 (5 bases). Written as DNA, the CDR3 is TGTGCCAGCAGTGAACAGGGTTTAAGGCAGCCCCAGCATTTT. This gives the protein CASSEQGLRQPQHF.